This T cell receptor (beta chain) derives from a study of OX40 agonist ivuxolimab in advanced cancers. The CDR3 is made up of 16 amino acids. CDR1 is MGHRA, CDR2 YSYEKL, per germline. V was trimmed by 2 bases and J by 0 bases, leaving 12 bases between them. Overall study results and limits: On average, CD8+ T cells had more expanded clones than CD4+. Among the nonresponders, some also had low normalized T-cell clonal expansion. Antigen targets of the expanded peripheral T cells went undetermined.

Comment on this clone: Its antigen is still unknown.

TCRdb keeps only in-frame clones here, not all; method: immunoSEQ multiplex PCR. Among roughly 66,000 clones listed, 82% were seen once. V and J are TRBV4-1 and TRBJ2-3; TRBD2 might be the D (6 bases). The TCR sequence derives from an adult with an advanced solid tumor such as melanoma, head and neck, liver or kidney cancer. The sample in question was CD4+ or CD8+ T cells sorted from blood, obtained in a trial of the OX40 agonist ivuxolimab. The CDR3: CASSQNQGLSTDTQYF. DNA for the CDR3: TGCGCCAGCAGCCAAAACCAGGGACTTAGCACAGATACGCAGTATTTT.